Sequencing of this TCR beta chain was carried out in a study of cytomegalovirus exposure and HLA in healthy donors. Findings and caveats of the study: Most TCR sequences were seen very rarely across donors, but some public TCRs occurred in many. Follow-up analysis later connected one missense variant in DCLRE1C with trimming of TCR beta V- and J-genes.

Of note for this clone: Its antigen remains unknown.

CDR3 length: 14 amino acids. Germline V gene lookup returns CDR1 MDHEN and CDR2 SYDVKM. The J segment lost 5 bases and the V segment lost 6 bases, leaving 6 bases of the junction unmatched. Vbeta (60) and Jbeta (13) primers were used in the PCR. Assay: immunoSEQ multiplex PCR; the TCRdb copy retains only in-frame clones and omits some. The sample consists of 120,000 or so clones, nearly 80% of them appearing once. The sequencing sample was made of PBMCs. The origin of this receptor is a woman in her thirties or forties in good health and CMV-seronegative. The genes are TRBV28 and TRBJ2-5, with TRBD1 identical over 10 bases. CDR3 in amino acids: CASSLTGGGETQYF. Written as DNA, the CDR3 is TGTGCCAGCAGCTTGACAGGGGGCGGGGAGACCCAGTACTTC.